This T cell receptor beta chain was found in a study of shared clonotypes between healthy human individuals. The CDR3 spans 14 residues. The V gene's germline CDR1 is SGHDT and CDR2 YYEEEE. The V end was cut by 3 bases, the J end by 1 base, with 10 bases between. Generated by immunoSEQ multiplex PCR, the TCRdb table keeps only in-frame clones and is missing some. This table has some 2,000,000 clones, about 95% appearing once. This clone was seen a single time. The receptor was isolated from a man younger than 30 in good health. Sequenced sample: naive CD4+ T cells sorted from blood. Subset specified: CD45RA+ positively selected. The chain is built from TRBV5-6 and TRBJ2-5, with D possibly TRBD2 on 5 matching bases. The chain's CDR3 is CASSSRTVQETQYF. The DNA of the CDR3 is TGTGCCAGCAGCTCCCGGACTGTCCAAGAGACCCAGTACTTC.